These 2 T cell receptor beta chains were sequenced from one sample in a study of T cell clonality in common variable immunodeficiency. Broader study findings: Reportedly, TCR beta sequences from common variable immunodeficiency showed fewer deletions and N-nucleotide insertions.

These receptors lack a known antigen. Generated by immunoSEQ multiplex PCR, the TCRdb table keeps only in-frame clones and is missing some. Singletons are absent from the sample, which has about 35,000 clones. The source material was peripheral blood mononuclear cells. The receptor source for this set is a human donor with common variable immunodeficiency.

This clone was picked up many times. The CDR3 goes on 3 residues after the read ends, and that part is filled in from the germline J gene. This chain links TRBV30 with TRBJ1-2, with 7 bases identical to TRBD1. CDR1 is GTSNPN and CDR2 is SVGIG in the germline V gene (reference sequence). The CDR3 totals 13 residues. Germline trimming cut 5 bases from V and 4 bases from J; bases unmatched to any gene: 7. The CDR3 is CAWGLGTVYGYTF. The DNA read from the CDR3 is TGTGCCTGGGGTCTCGGGACAGTCTATGGC.

This clone has just a few counts. Read sequence stops 3 residues before the CDR3 end, and the germline J gene provides the missing end. The V gene is TRBV2, the J gene TRBJ1-5; 7 bases align to TRBD1. The CDR3 is made up of 14 amino acids. The germline CDR1 and CDR2 sequences are SNHLY and FYNNEI. The ends lost 2 bases at V and 9 bases at J; junction bases unmatched: 7. CDR3 loop: CASSESMTGSPQHF. Incomplete CDR3 DNA: TGTGCCAGCAGTGAATCGATGACAGGGTCGCCC.